The 26 T cell receptor beta chains given below trace back to one sample, sequenced in a study of blood T cell repertoires in COVID-19. Libraries were prepared by immunoSEQ multiplex PCR; TCRdb keeps only in-frame clonotypes and omits some of them. The data hold 220,000 or so clones, with roughly four fifths observed a single time. Sequenced input: peripheral blood. All receptors derive from a woman of 80 years or more with COVID-19, enrolled during active disease.

The chain links TRBV11-3 to TRBJ2-2, with TRBD2 identical over 10 bases. This CDR3 contains 19 residues. Trimming took 5 bases from V and 2 from J; bases not matched to a gene: 14. Germline CDR1 reads SGHNT; CDR2 reads YENEEA. DNA for the CDR3: TGTGCCAGCAGCCGGTCGGGGACTAGCGCCGTTTCAAACACCGGGGAGCTGTTTTTT. Its protein product is CASSRSGTSAVSNTGELFF.

The chain is built from TRBV18 and TRBJ1-3; D perhaps matches TRBD1 (5 bases). The CDR3 spans 12 residues. V gave up 1 base and J gave up 7 bases, with 5 bases separating them. Per germline, CDR1 KGHSH and CDR2 LQKENI. The CDR3 DNA reads TGTGCCAGCTCACCACAGGGGAACACCATATATTTT. This codes for CASSPQGNTIYF.

This chain links TRBV5-5 with TRBJ1-4, with 7 nucleotides matching TRBD1. This CDR3 has 14 residues. CDR1 and CDR2 from the germline V gene are SGHKS and YYEKEE (reference sequence). V trimming: 4 bases; J trimming: 7 bases; junction bases outside the gene matches: 7. DNA for the CDR3: TGTGCCAGCAGCGGACGACAGGGTAGTGAAAAACTGTTTTTT. Protein: CASSGRQGSEKLFF.

V gene TRBV5-1 combines with J gene TRBJ1-1, with a weak D call TRBD1 (6 bases). This CDR3 spans 15 amino acids. CDR1 and CDR2 (germline): SGHRS, YFSETQ. V was cut by 4 bases and J by 4 bases, with 17 bases left in between. The CDR3 DNA follows: TGCGCCAGCAGCCCTTCCCGCGGGGGGGCCACTGAAGCTTTCTTT. Its protein is CASSPSRGGATEAFF.

The rearrangement joins TRBV7-9 to TRBJ2-2, with D maybe TRBD1 (5 bases). The germline V and J ends were trimmed by 6 bases and 6 bases, with 8 bases remaining between them. CDR3 length equals 12 residues. Germline V gene data show CDR1 as SEHNR and CDR2 as FQNEAQ (reference sequence). In DNA, the CDR3 is TGTGCCAGCAGATCACAGGCCGGGGAGCTGTTTTTT. Translation gives CASRSQAGELFF.

V usage is TRBV9 and J usage is TRBJ2-3; maybe TRBD2 (6 bases). The CDR3 covers 14 residues. Germline CDR1 is SGDLS and CDR2 is YYNGEE. Trimming cost V 2 bases and J 3 bases, with 10 bases left between them. This CDR3 is CASSVRLATDTQYF. The CDR3 DNA reads as TGTGCCAGCAGCGTGAGGCTAGCGACAGATACGCAGTATTTT.

This clone was counted a few times. V is TRBV6-5 and J is TRBJ2-7; a weak D match, TRBD2 (5 bases). V shed 5 bases and J shed 1 base, with 9 bases lying between them. CDR1 is MNHEY, CDR2 SVGAGI, per germline. This CDR3 has 13 amino acids. CDR3 bases: TGTGCCAGCAGTAGGGAGCATTCCTACGAGCAGTACTTC. Translated: CASSREHSYEQYF.

The chain couples TRBV6-2 or TRBV6-3 to TRBJ2-5; D might be TRBD1 (6 bases). The germline gives CDR1 MNHEY, CDR2 SVGEGT. The CDR3 spans 16 residues. V lost 5 bases to trimming and J lost 5 bases, with 21 bases between them. This chain's CDR3 is CASSAGTFSDGETQYF. The CDR3 DNA sequence: TGTGCCAGCAGTGCCGGGACATTCTCCGACGGGGAGACCCAGTACTTC.

This clone was found once. The junction does not match germline at one end; this may be a read error. V and J are TRBV3-1 (or the pseudogene TRBV3-2) and TRBJ2-7; weak D call: TRBD1 (6 bases). Germline V gene lookup returns CDR1 LGHDT and CDR2 YNNKEL (reference sequence). This CDR3 comprises 14 residues. The CDR3 region has the DNA TGTGCCAGCAGCCACCTCAAAGACAGGCCTCGTTGCGACTTC. This codes for CASSHLKDRPRCDF.

This clone appeared a few times. This chain joins TRBV7-3 and TRBJ1-6; D remains unclear. Per the germline V gene, CDR1 is SGHTA and CDR2 is FQGTGA. The CDR3 contains 14 residues. V was cut by 5 bases and J by 9 bases, with 14 bases left in between. CDR3 protein: CASSPGVDGSPLHF. CDR3 bases: TGTGCCAGCAGCCCCGGGGTGGACGGTTCACCCCTCCACTTT.

Only a few counts were recorded for this clone. This chain connects TRBV14 to TRBJ1-1; 8 bases agree with TRBD1. This CDR3 comprises 14 residues. In germline, CDR1 is SGHDN, CDR2 FVKESK. J gave up 8 bases and V 1 base, and 6 bases lay outside the gene matches. CDR3 in amino acids: CASSQGGQVAEAFF. Written as DNA, the CDR3 is TGTGCCAGCAGCCAAGGGGGACAGGTTGCCGAAGCTTTCTTT.

The gene calls are TRBV19 and TRBJ1-1, with 9 bases identical to TRBD1. The V segment lost 6 bases and the J segment 0 bases; nucleotides outside the gene matches: 11. From germline, CDR1 is LNHDA and CDR2 SQIVND (reference sequence). The CDR3 is 17 amino acids. CDR3 sequence (DNA): TGTGCCAGTAGCCCCCCGGGACAGGGAATTATGAACACTGAAGCTTTCTTT. This translates into CASSPPGQGIMNTEAFF.

The chain links TRBV15 to TRBJ1-5, with D possibly being TRBD1 (6 bases). Germline CDR1 LNHNV, CDR2 YYDKDF (reference sequence). This CDR3 region has 16 residues. The V gene lost 1 base and the J gene lost 3 bases, with 13 bases spanning the gap. The CDR3 region has the DNA TGTGCCACCAGCAGAGCCCGGACAGACTACAATCAGCCCCAGCATTTT. Translating it yields CATSRARTDYNQPQHF.

The J gene is TRBJ1-2, the V gene TRBV28; D remains unclear. Trimming shortened V by 6 bases and J by 0 bases, and 8 bases separated the two germline ends. The V gene's germline CDR1 is MDHEN and CDR2 SYDVKM. CDR3 length equals 13 residues. Written as DNA, the CDR3 is TGTGCCAGCAGCATACAAGCTAACTATGGCTACACCTTC. Translated: CASSIQANYGYTF.

The V gene is TRBV5-6, the J gene TRBJ2-7; D is ambiguous. V dropped 4 bases and J dropped 2 bases, with 16 bases sitting between them. The CDR3 spans 15 residues. CDR1 is SGHDT and CDR2 is YYEEEE in the germline V gene. CDR3 nucleotide sequence: TGTGCCAGCAGCCTACCGAGTACGCCGGCCTACGAGCAGTACTTC. As protein: CASSLPSTPAYEQYF.

This clone was seen a few times. V usage is TRBV15 and J usage is TRBJ1-5, with 7 bases lining up with TRBD1. The CDR3 is 16 amino acids. V trimming: 5 bases; J trimming: 3 bases; junction bases outside the gene matches: 10. Germline assignment: CDR1 LNHNV and CDR2 YYDKDF (reference sequence). CDR3: CATSLKDRVSNQPQHF. The CDR3 DNA follows: TGTGCCACCAGCTTAAAAGACAGGGTCTCCAATCAGCCCCAGCATTTT. Filled out from reference TRBV15 and TRBJ1-5, the complete variable domain reads DAMVIQNPRYQVTQFGKPVTLSCSQTLNHNVMYWYQQKSSQAPKLLFHYYDKDFNNEADTPDNFQSRRPNTSFCFLDIRSPGLGDTAMYLCATSLKDRVSNQPQHFGDGTRLSIL.

The V gene is TRBV28, the J gene TRBJ1-1; D call uncertain. The CDR3 contains 12 residues. Germline V CDR1 and CDR2: MDHEN, SYDVKM. V lost 5 bases and J 8 bases, leaving 12 bases between the germline ends. The DNA of the CDR3 is TGTGCCAGCAGTCTCCTACTGAAAGAAGCTTTCTTT. It yields the protein CASSLLLKEAFF. The entire variable domain, with the rest obtained from reference TRBV28 and TRBJ1-1, is as follows: DVKVTQSSRYLVKRTGEKVFLECVQDMDHENMFWYRQDPGLGLRLIYFSYDVKMKEKGDIPEGYSVSREKKERFSLILESASTNQTSMYLCASSLLLKEAFFGQGTRLTVV.

Remarks on this clone: Other DNA sequences in the same sample also yield this CDR3. The chain has TRBV30 and TRBJ1-6; 8 nucleotides align to TRBD1. V shed 5 bases, J shed 7 bases, and the junction held 4 bases outside the gene matches. Germline V CDR1 and CDR2: GTSNPN, SVGIG (reference sequence). The length of the CDR3 is 13 residues. The CDR3 DNA reads TGTGCCTGGTCCGGACAGGGCAATTCACCCCTCCACTTT. Amino acid sequence: CAWSGQGNSPLHF.

This clone was counted between two and nine times. This sequence joins TRBV19 and TRBJ2-7; the D gene is possibly TRBD1 (5 bases). This CDR3 contains 12 residues. V dropped 6 bases and J dropped 4 bases, with 10 bases sitting between them. Germline CDR1 and CDR2: LNHDA and SQIVND (reference sequence). The CDR3: CASRSGPYEQYF. In nucleotides, the CDR3 is TGTGCCAGTAGATCAGGGCCGTACGAGCAGTACTTC.

The chain recombines TRBV10-3 with TRBJ1-2; 9 bases line up with TRBD1. Germline CDR1 and CDR2: ENHRY and SYGVKD. The V and J ends lost 2 bases and 5 bases, in that order; junction bases with no gene match: 9. The CDR3 totals 16 residues. The CDR3 is CAISEPPGTGRYGYTF. CDR3 nucleotides: TGTGCCATCAGTGAGCCCCCCGGGACAGGGAGGTATGGCTACACCTTC.

This clone was recorded once. V gene TRBV7-3 combines with J gene TRBJ2-3, with a weak D call TRBD1 (6 bases). This CDR3 region has 15 residues. Trimming removed 4 bases from V and 2 bases from J, with 13 bases in between. The germline gives CDR1 SGHTA, CDR2 FQGTGA. The CDR3, as DNA: TGTGCCAGCAGCTCCCAGGGGTACTCCACAGATACGCAGTATTTT. Its protein product is CASSSQGYSTDTQYF.

V and J are TRBV11-3 and TRBJ2-2, with TRBD1 as a possible D gene (6 bases). Germline V lookup: CDR1 SGHNT, CDR2 YENEEA. This CDR3 region has 16 residues. V dropped 5 bases and J dropped 2 bases, with 15 bases sitting between them. CDR3 sequence reads: CASSRTLGTNTGELFF. The CDR3 DNA is TGTGCCAGCAGCAGGACGCTAGGGACAAACACCGGGGAGCTGTTTTTT.

The chain recombines TRBV10-3 with TRBJ2-7; 7 bases align to TRBD1. Germline V lookup: CDR1 ENHRY, CDR2 SYGVKD. This CDR3 spans 15 amino acids. The junction had 12 bases not matched to a gene; V was cut back by 5 bases and J by 5 bases. DNA for the CDR3: TGTGCCATCAGTCCTCACCGGGACAGTGAGCACGAGCAGTACTTC. Amino acid sequence: CAISPHRDSEHEQYF.

The chain carries TRBV12-3 or TRBV12-4 and TRBJ2-2; D unresolved. The CDR3 totals 12 residues. With 6 bases removed from V and 6 bases from J, the gap between germline ends came to 8 bases. CDR3 nucleotide sequence: TGTGCCAGCAGGCGACAAGCCGGGGAGCTGTTTTTT. It specifies CASRRQAGELFF.

The chain joins TRBV18 to TRBJ1-1, with D hard to call. Trimming left V 6 bases short and J 7 bases short, with 9 bases between. CDR3 length: 11 residues. Germline V gene data show CDR1 as KGHSH and CDR2 as LQKENI. This chain's CDR3 is CASSTRDEAFF. The CDR3 DNA is TGTGCCAGCTCCACGAGGGATGAAGCTTTCTTT.

This clone has more than one count but fewer than ten. The chain couples TRBV11-2 to TRBJ1-1; 8 nucleotides line up with TRBD1. The germline V gene has CDR1 SGHAT and CDR2 FQNNGV. V dropped 3 bases and J dropped 4; count of bases not matched to a gene: 10. This CDR3 is 16 amino acids long. CDR3 residues: CASSLALQGVVTEAFF. Here the CDR3 DNA reads TGTGCCAGCAGCTTGGCCCTACAGGGGGTAGTCACTGAAGCTTTCTTT.